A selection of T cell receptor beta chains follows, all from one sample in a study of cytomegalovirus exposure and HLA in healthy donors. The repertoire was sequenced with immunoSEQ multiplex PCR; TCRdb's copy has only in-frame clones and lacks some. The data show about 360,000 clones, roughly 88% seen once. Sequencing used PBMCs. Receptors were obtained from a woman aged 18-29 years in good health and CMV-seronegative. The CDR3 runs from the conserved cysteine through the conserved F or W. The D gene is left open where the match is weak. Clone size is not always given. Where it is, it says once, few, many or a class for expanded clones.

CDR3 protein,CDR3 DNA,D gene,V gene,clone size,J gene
CASSKGTGDYPGELFF,TGTGCCAGCAGCAAGGGGACAGGGGATTACCCCGGGGAGCTGTTTTTT,TRBD1,TRBV9,-,TRBJ2-2
CSVGSGTYEQYF,TGCAGCGTTGGGAGCGGTACCTACGAGCAGTACTTC,-,TRBV29-1,-,TRBJ2-7
CASSMAGVQETQYF,TGTGCCAGTAGTATGGCAGGGGTCCAAGAGACCCAGTACTTC,-,TRBV19,-,TRBJ2-5
CASSPAGTGTGEITEAFF,TGCGCCAGCAGCCCGGCGGGGACCGGGACAGGGGAGATCACTGAAGCTTTCTTT,TRBD1,TRBV4-1,-,TRBJ1-1
CATPRDDSGSSGELFF,TGTGCCACCCCAAGGGACGATAGCGGGAGCTCCGGGGAGCTGTTTTTT,TRBD2,TRBV7-2,-,TRBJ2-2
CAWRLTGSYAGELFF,TGTGCCTGGAGATTAACAGGGTCCTACGCCGGGGAGCTGTTTTTT,-,TRBV30,-,TRBJ2-2
CASSPWGGADFSYEQYF,TGTGCCAGCAGTCCCTGGGGAGGGGCGGACTTCTCCTACGAGCAGTACTTC,TRBD2,TRBV27,-,TRBJ2-7
CASSPGTGESQPQHF,TGTGCCAGCAGTCCCGGGACAGGGGAAAGTCAGCCCCAGCATTTT,TRBD1,TRBV6-5,-,TRBJ1-5
CASSLGTEGNQPQHF,TGTGCCAGCAGCTTAGGGACGGAGGGCAATCAGCCCCAGCATTTT,-,TRBV11-3,few,TRBJ1-5
CASSLPPSYEQYF,TGTGCCAGCAGCTTGCCCCCGTCCTACGAGCAGTACTTC,-,TRBV5-4,-,TRBJ2-7
CASIPSTSGGADEQFF,TGTGCCAGTATTCCTTCGACTAGCGGGGGGGCGGATGAGCAGTTCTTC,TRBD2,TRBV19,-,TRBJ2-1
CASSSGLAGGYYNEQFF,TGTGCCAGCAGCTCAGGACTAGCGGGGGGATACTACAATGAGCAGTTCTTC,TRBD2,TRBV7-9,-,TRBJ2-1
CASSLNRGNEQFF,TGTGCCAGCAGCTTAAACCGGGGGAATGAGCAGTTCTTC,-,TRBV7-3,-,TRBJ2-1
CASKQGSSYNSPLHF,TGTGCCAGCAAGCAGGGAAGCTCCTATAATTCACCCCTCCACTTT,-,TRBV27,-,TRBJ1-6
CASSSGQGAWETQYF,TGTGCCAGCAGCTCCGGACAGGGGGCTTGGGAGACCCAGTACTTC,TRBD1,TRBV9,-,TRBJ2-5
CASSLGTPNSGNTIYF,TGCGCCAGCAGCTTGGGGACACCTAACTCTGGAAACACCATATATTTT,-,TRBV5-1,-,TRBJ1-3
CASSLRSGGANEQFF,TGCGCCAGCAGCTTAAGGAGCGGGGGGGCCAATGAGCAGTTCTTC,TRBD2,TRBV5-1,-,TRBJ2-1
CASSFSYADTQYF,TGTGCCAGCAGTTTTAGTTATGCAGATACGCAGTATTTT,-,TRBV28,-,TRBJ2-3
CASSEYREGIQYF,TGTGCCAGCAGTGAATACCGTGAGGGCATTCAGTACTTC,-,TRBV25-1,-,TRBJ2-4
CASSSDRFGGYTF,TGTGCCAGCAGCTCGGACAGGTTTGGCGGCTACACCTTC,TRBD1,TRBV6-5,-,TRBJ1-2
CASSQDREIYNEQFF,TGCGCCAGCAGCCAAGACCGGGAAATCTACAATGAGCAGTTCTTC,-,TRBV4-1,-,TRBJ2-1
CASSPEVGGGRYDEQYF,TGTGCCAGCAGCCCCGAGGTAGGCGGGGGGAGATATGACGAGCAGTACTTC,TRBD2,TRBV16,once,TRBJ2-7
CASSLGGVNTEAFF,TGTGCCAGCAGCTTAGGGGGGGTGAACACTGAAGCTTTCTTT,-,TRBV11-2,-,TRBJ1-1
CTSSQDSGTNEKLFF,TGCACCAGCAGCCAAGATTCGGGGACTAATGAAAAACTGTTTTTT,-,TRBV1,-,TRBJ1-4
CAISESGRTDTQYF,TGTGCCATCAGTGAGAGCGGGAGAACAGATACGCAGTATTTT,TRBD2,TRBV10-3,few,TRBJ2-3
CASSEGDSYRPQHF,TGTGCCAGCAGTGAAGGGGACAGCTATCGGCCCCAGCATTTT,TRBD1,TRBV6-1,-,TRBJ1-5
CAWSTGTAEETQYF,TGTGCCTGGAGTACTGGGACAGCTGAAGAGACCCAGTACTTC,TRBD1,TRBV30,-,TRBJ2-5
CASSPSQGGAYEQYF,TGTGCCAGCAGTCCCAGTCAGGGGGGTGCGTACGAGCAGTACTTC,-,TRBV28,once,TRBJ2-7
CASSRGERDNQETQYF,TGTGCCAGCAGCCGAGGGGAAAGGGACAACCAAGAGACCCAGTACTTC,-,TRBV4-2,-,TRBJ2-5